Described below is a single TCR beta chain sequence and its context. Antigen: not known. The CDR3 runs to 16 residues. The record originates from a study of monozygotic twins with inflammatory bowel disease. Study-wide results and caveats: Background noise in patient repertoires may stem from differing immunosuppressive treatments. Support for a single strong signal or clonotype associated with IBD was absent.

TCRdb reprocessed the 5' RACE reads, with one entry per CDR3 protein and no DNA. The sample's table shows 200,000 to 250,000 distinct CDR3 sequences. The chain couples TRBV12-3 or TRBV12-4 to TRBJ1-2; the D call from TCRdb, TRBD1, cannot be confirmed without DNA. The sequenced sample was blood. The source of this sequence is a human donor with ulcerative colitis or Crohn's disease, or a healthy co-twin of an affected twin (not recorded which). This CDR3 reads CASTRTGGIAGYGYTF.